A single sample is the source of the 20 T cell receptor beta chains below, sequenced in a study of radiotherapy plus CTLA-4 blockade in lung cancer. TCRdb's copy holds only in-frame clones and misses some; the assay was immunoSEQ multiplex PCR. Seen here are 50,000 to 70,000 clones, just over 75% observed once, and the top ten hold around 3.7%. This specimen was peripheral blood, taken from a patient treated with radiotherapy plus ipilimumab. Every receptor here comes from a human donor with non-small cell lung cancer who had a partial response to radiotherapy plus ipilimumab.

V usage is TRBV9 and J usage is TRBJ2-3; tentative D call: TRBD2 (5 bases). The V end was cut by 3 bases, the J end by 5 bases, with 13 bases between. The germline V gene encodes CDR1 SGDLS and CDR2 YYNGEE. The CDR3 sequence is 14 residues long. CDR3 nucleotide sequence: TGTGCCAGCAGCGAATCGGGGTTGGTAGATACGCAGTATTTT. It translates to CASSESGLVDTQYF.

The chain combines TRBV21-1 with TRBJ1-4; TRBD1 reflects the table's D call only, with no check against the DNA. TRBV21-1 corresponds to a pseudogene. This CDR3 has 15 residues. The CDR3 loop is CASRGYLGTNEKLFF. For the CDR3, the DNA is TGTGCCAGCAGAGGCTACTTGGGGACAAATGAAAAACTGTTTTTT.

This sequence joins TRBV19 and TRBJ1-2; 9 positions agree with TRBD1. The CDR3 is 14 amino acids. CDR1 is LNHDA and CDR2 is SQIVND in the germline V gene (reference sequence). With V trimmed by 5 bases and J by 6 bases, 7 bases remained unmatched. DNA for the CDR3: TGTGCCAGTAGTCCCAGGACAGGGGAAGATGGCTACACCTTC. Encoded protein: CASSPRTGEDGYTF.

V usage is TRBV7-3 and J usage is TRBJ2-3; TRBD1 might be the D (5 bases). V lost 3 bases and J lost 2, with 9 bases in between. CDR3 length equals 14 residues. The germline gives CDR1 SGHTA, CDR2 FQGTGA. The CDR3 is CASSFGHPTDTQYF. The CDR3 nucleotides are TGTGCCAGCAGCTTCGGACACCCCACAGATACGCAGTATTTT.

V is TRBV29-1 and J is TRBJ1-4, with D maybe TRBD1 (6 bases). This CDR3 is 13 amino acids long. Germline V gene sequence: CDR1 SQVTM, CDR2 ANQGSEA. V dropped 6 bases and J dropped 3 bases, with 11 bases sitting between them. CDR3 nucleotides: TGCAGCGTAACAGGGCTCCCTAATGAAAAACTGTTTTTT. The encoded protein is CSVTGLPNEKLFF.

The CDR3 loop reads CASSLRAGDNYGYTF. DNA for the CDR3: TGCGCCAGCAGCTTGCGTGCAGGGGATAACTATGGCTACACCTTC. The chain links TRBV5-1 to TRBJ1-2, with TRBD1 as a possible D gene (6 bases). The length of the CDR3 is 15 residues. The germline V and J ends were trimmed by 1 base and 1 base, with 11 bases remaining between them. Germline values: CDR1 SGHRS, CDR2 YFSETQ. Looking up the rest from reference TRBV5-1 and TRBJ1-2 gives the full variable domain: KAGVTQTPRYLIKTRGQQVTLSCSPISGHRSVSWYQQTPGQGLQFLFEYFSETQRNKGNFPGRFSGRQFSNSRSEMNVSTLELGDSALYLCASSLRAGDNYGYTFGSGTRLTVV.

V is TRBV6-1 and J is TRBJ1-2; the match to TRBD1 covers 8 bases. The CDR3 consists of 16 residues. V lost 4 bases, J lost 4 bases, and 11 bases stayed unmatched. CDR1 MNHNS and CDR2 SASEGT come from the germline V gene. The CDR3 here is CASSGFGQGTLYGYTF. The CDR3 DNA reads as TGTGCCAGCAGTGGGTTTGGACAGGGTACCCTCTATGGCTACACCTTC.

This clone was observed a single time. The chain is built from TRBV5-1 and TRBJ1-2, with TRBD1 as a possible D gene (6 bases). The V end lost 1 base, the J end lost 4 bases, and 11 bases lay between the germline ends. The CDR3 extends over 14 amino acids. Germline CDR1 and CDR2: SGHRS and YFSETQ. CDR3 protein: CASSLFQGSYGYTF. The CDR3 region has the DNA TGCGCCAGCAGCTTGTTTCAGGGGAGCTATGGCTACACCTTC.

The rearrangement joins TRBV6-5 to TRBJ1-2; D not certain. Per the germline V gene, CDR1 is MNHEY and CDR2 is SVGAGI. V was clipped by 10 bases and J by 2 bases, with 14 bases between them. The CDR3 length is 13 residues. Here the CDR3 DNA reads TGTGCCACTTCTCCAACGGGAAACTATGGCTACACCTTC. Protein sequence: CATSPTGNYGYTF.

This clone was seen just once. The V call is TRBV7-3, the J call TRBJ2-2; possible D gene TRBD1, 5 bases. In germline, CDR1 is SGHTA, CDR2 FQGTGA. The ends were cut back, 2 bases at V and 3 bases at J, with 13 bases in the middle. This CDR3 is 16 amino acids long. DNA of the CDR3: TGTGCCAGCAGCTTACTCCGACGCAGGGACACCGGGGAGCTGTTTTTT. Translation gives CASSLLRRRDTGELFF.

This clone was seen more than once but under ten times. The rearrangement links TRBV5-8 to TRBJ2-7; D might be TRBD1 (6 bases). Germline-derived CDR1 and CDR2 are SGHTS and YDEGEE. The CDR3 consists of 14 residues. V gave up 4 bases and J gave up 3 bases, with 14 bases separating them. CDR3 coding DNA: TGTGCCAGCAGCGGACAGAGAACTTTCTACGAGCAGTACTTC. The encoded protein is CASSGQRTFYEQYF.

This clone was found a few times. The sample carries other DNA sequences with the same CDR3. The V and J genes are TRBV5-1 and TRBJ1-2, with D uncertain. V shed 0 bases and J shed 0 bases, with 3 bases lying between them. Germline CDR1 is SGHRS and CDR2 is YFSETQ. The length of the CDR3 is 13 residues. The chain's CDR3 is CASSLAANYGYTF. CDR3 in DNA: TGCGCCAGCAGCTTGGCGGCTAACTATGGCTACACCTTC. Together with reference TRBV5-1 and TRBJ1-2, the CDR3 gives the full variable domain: KAGVTQTPRYLIKTRGQQVTLSCSPISGHRSVSWYQQTPGQGLQFLFEYFSETQRNKGNFPGRFSGRQFSNSRSEMNVSTLELGDSALYLCASSLAANYGYTFGSGTRLTVV.

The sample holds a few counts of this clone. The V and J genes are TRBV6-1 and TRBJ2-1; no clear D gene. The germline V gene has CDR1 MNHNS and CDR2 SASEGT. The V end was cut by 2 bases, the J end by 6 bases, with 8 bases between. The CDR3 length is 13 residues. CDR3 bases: TGTGCCAGCAGTGAAATCACGGTCAATGAGCAGTTCTTC. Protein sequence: CASSEITVNEQFF.

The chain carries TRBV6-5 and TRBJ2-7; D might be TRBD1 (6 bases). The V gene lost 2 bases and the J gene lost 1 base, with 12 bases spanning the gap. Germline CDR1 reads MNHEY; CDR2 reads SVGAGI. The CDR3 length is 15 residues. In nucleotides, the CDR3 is TGTGCCAGCAGTTACAGTCAGGACAGATCCTACGAGCAGTACTTC. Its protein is CASSYSQDRSYEQYF.

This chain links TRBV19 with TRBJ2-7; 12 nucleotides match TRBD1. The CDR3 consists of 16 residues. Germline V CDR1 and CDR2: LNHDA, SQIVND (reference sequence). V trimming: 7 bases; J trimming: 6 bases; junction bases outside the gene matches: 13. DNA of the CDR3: TGTGCCAGTAATTCCGGGACAGGGGGCATTTCCAGCGAGCAGTACTTC. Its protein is CASNSGTGGISSEQYF.

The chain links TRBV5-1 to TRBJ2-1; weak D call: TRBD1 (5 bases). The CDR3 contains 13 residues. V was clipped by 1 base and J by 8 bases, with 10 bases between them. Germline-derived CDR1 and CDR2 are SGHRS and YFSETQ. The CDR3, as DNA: TGCGCCAGCAGCTTGTTTATAGGGGATGAGCAGTTCTTC. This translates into CASSLFIGDEQFF. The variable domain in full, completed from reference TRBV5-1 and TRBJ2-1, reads KAGVTQTPRYLIKTRGQQVTLSCSPISGHRSVSWYQQTPGQGLQFLFEYFSETQRNKGNFPGRFSGRQFSNSRSEMNVSTLELGDSALYLCASSLFIGDEQFFGPGTRLTVL.

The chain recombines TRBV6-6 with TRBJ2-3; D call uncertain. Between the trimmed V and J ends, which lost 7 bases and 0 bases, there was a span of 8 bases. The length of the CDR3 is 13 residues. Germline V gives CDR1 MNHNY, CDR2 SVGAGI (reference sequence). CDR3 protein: CASMRLSTDTQYF. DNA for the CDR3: TGTGCCAGCATGCGTCTAAGCACAGATACGCAGTATTTT.

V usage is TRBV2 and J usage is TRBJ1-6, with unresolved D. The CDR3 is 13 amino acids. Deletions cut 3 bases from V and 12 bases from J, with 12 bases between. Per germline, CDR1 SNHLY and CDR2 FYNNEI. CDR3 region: CASSDDEVRPLHF. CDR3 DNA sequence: TGTGCCAGCAGTGACGATGAGGTGAGACCCCTCCACTTT. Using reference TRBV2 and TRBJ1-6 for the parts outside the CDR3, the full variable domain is EPEVTQTPSHQVTQMGQEVILRCVPISNHLYFYWYRQILGQKVEFLVSFYNNEISEKSEIFDDQFSVERPDGSNFTLKIRSTKLEDSAMYFCASSDDEVRPLHFGNGTRLTVT.

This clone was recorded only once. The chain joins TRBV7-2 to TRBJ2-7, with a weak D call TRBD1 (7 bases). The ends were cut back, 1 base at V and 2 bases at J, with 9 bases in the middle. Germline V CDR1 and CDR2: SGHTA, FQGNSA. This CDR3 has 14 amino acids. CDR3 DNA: TGTGCCAGCAGCTTAGGCGGGACAGCCTACGAGCAGTACTTC. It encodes CASSLGGTAYEQYF. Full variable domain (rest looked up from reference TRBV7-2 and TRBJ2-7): GAGVSQSPSNKVTEKGKDVELRCDPISGHTALYWYRQSLGQGLEFLIYFQGNSAPDKSGLPSDRFSAERTGGSVSTLTIQRTQQEDSAVYLCASSLGGTAYEQYFGPGTRLTVT.

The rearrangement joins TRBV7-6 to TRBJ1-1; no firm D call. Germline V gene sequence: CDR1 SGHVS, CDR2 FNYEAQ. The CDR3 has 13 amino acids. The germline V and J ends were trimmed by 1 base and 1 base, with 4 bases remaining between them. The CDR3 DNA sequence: TGTGCCAGCAGCTTAGTGGCGAACACTGAAGCTTTCTTT. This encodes CASSLVANTEAFF. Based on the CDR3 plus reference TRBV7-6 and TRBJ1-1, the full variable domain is GAGVSQSPRYKVTKRGQDVALRCDPISGHVSLYWYRQALGQGPEFLTYFNYEAQQDKSGLPNDRFSAERPEGSISTLTIQRTEQRDSAMYRCASSLVANTEAFFGQGTRLTVV.